The T cell receptor (beta chain) under discussion was sequenced for a study of cytomegalovirus exposure and HLA in healthy donors. Germline values: CDR1 ENHRY, CDR2 SYGVKD. Trimming took off 3 bases at V and 0 bases at J, with 9 bases between the two ends. CDR3 length: 15 residues. Study findings and constraints: The only immune exposure information that was available was CMV serostatus.

60 Vbeta and 13 Jbeta primers were used in PCR. Produced via immunoSEQ multiplex PCR; TCRdb's table is partial and in-frame only. Of 100,000 to 150,000 clones detected, less than 85% appear once; the ten largest clones hold around 20%. This clone turned up a few times. Its antigen is still unknown. The J gene is TRBJ1-5, the V gene TRBV10-3; TRBD1 might be the D (6 bases). Sequenced: PBMCs. The source of this sequence is a man aged 18 to 35 in good health and CMV-seropositive. CDR3 in DNA: TGTGCCATCAGTGACCCGGGACATAGCAATCAGCCCCAGCATTTT. Amino acid sequence: CAISDPGHSNQPQHF.